This TCR beta chain was found in a study of cytomegalovirus exposure and HLA in healthy donors. Broader study findings: Specificity for CMV antigens was confirmed in vitro for a few of the CMV-associated chains.

It was with 60 Vbeta and 13 Jbeta primers that the PCR ran. TCRdb's table, derived via immunoSEQ multiplex PCR, lists solely in-frame clones and lacks some. The sample includes over 150,000 clones, just over 75% of them seen just once. Those who donated were healthy bone marrow donors. Concerning this clone itself: Its antigen is currently unknown.

From germline, CDR1 is SGHDT and CDR2 YYEEEE. The V end lost 0 bases, the J end lost 3 bases, and 10 bases lay between the germline ends. CDR3 size: 14 residues. This TCR derives from a woman aged 25 to 39 in good health and CMV-seropositive. Specimen: PBMCs. The rearrangement joins TRBV5-6 to TRBJ2-7, with D possibly being TRBD2 (5 bases). The CDR3 bases are TGTGCCAGCAGCTTGGGGGGAGATGTCTACGAGCAGTACTTC. This sequence encodes CASSLGGDVYEQYF.